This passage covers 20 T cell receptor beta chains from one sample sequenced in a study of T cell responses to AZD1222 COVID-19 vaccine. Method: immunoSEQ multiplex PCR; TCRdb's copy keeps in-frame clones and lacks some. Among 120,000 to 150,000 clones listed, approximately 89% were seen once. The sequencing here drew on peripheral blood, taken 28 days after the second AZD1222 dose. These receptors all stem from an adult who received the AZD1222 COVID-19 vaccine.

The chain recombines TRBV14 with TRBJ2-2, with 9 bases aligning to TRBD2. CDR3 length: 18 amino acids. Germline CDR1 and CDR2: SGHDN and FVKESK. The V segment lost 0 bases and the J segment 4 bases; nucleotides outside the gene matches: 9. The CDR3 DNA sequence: TGTGCCAGCAGCCAAGACTCTTCTAGCGGGATCGTCACCGGGGAGCTGTTTTTT. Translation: CASSQDSSSGIVTGELFF.

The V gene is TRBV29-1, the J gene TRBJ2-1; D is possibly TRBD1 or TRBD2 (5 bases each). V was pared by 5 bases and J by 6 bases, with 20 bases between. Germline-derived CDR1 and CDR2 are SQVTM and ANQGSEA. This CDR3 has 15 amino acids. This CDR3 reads CSVKSGTPRVNEQFF. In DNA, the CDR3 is TGCAGCGTTAAATCCGGGACCCCGCGGGTCAATGAGCAGTTCTTC.

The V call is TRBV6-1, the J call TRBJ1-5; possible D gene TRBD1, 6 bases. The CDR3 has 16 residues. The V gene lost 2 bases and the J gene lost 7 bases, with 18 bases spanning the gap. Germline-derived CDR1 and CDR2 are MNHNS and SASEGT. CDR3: CASSEQVGGARQPQHF. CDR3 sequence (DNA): TGTGCCAGCAGTGAACAGGTCGGGGGGGCGCGGCAGCCCCAGCATTTT.

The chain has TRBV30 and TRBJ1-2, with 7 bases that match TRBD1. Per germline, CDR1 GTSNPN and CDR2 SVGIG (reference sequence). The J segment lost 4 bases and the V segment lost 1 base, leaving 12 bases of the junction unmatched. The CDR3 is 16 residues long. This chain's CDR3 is CAWSGPTGILFYGYTF. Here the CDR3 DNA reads TGTGCCTGGAGTGGACCGACAGGGATTCTTTTCTATGGCTACACCTTC.

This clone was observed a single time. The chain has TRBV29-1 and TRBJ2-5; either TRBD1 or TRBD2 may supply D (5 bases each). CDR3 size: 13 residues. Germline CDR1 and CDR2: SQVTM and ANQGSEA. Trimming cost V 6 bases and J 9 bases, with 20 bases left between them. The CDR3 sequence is CSVQGDPPLAQYF. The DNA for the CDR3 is TGCAGCGTCCAAGGGGACCCACCCTTGGCCCAGTACTTC. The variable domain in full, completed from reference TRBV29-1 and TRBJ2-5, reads SAVISQKPSRDICQRGTSLTIQCQVDSQVTMMFWYRQQPGQSLTLIATANQGSEATYESGFVIDKFPISRPNLTFSTLTVSNMSPEDSSIYLCSVQGDPPLAQYFGPGTRLLVL.

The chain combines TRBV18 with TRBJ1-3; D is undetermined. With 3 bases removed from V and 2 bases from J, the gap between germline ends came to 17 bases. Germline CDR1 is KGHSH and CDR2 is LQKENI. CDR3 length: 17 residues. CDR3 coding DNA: TGTGCCAGCTCACCCCAAGGCCCTTTCCAACCTGGAAACACCATATATTTT. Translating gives CASSPQGPFQPGNTIYF.

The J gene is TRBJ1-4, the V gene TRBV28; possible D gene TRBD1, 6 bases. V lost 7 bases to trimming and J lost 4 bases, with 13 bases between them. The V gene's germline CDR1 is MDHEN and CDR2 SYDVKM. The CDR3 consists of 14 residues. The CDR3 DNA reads TGTGCCAGCAAAAGGACAGAAATTAATGAAAAACTGTTTTTT. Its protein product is CASKRTEINEKLFF.

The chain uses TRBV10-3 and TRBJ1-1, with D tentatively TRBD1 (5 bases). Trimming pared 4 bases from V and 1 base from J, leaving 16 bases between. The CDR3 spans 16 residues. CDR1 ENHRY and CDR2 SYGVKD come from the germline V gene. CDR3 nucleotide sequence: TGTGCCATCAGTGCCGGGGGAGGGGCGGCGAACACTGAAGCTTTCTTT. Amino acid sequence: CAISAGGGAANTEAFF.

CDR3 in amino acids: CASSLGRDSNYGYTF. DNA of the CDR3: TGTGCCAGCAGCTTAGGTCGGGACAGCAACTATGGCTACACCTTC. The rearrangement uses TRBV11-1 and TRBJ1-2; 7 bases match TRBD1. Germline loops: CDR1 SGHAT, CDR2 FQDESV (reference sequence). V lost 1 base to trimming and J lost 2 bases; unmatched junction nucleotides: 4. This CDR3 is 15 amino acids long.

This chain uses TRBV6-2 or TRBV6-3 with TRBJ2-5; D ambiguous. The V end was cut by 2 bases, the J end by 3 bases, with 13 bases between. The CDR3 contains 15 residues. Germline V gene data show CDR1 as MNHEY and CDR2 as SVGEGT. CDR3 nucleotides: TGTGCCAGCAGTTACGGCCGGATTGTAGAAGAGACCCAGTACTTC. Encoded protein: CASSYGRIVEETQYF.

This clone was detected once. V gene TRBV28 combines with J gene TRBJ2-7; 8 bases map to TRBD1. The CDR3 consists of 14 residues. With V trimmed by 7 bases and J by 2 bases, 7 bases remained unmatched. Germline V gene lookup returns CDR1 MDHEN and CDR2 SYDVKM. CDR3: CASIETGGAYEQYF. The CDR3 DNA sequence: TGTGCCAGCATTGAAACAGGGGGAGCCTACGAGCAGTACTTC.

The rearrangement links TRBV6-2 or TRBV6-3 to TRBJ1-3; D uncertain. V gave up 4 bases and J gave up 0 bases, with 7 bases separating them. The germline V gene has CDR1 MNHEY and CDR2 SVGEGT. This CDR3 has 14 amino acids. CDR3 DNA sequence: TGTGCCAGCAGTTCGATCCGCTCTGGAAACACCATATATTTT. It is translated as CASSSIRSGNTIYF.

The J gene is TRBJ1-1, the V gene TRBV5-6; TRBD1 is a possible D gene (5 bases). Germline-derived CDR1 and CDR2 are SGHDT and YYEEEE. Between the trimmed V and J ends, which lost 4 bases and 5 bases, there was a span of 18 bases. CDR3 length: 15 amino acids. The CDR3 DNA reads TGTGCCAGCAGCAATGCGGCAGGGACGAAAACTGAAGCTTTCTTT. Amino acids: CASSNAAGTKTEAFF.

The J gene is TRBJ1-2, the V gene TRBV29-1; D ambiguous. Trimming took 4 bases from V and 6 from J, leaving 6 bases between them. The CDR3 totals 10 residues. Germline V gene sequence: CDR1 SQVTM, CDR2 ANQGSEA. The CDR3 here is CSVVQNGYTF. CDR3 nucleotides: TGCAGCGTTGTTCAAAATGGCTACACCTTC.

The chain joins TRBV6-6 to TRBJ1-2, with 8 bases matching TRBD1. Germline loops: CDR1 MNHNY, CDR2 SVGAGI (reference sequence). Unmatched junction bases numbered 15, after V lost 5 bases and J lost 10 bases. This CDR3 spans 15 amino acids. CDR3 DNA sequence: TGTGCCAGCAGTCAACGGGGGGGACAGGCGAAGCTCTACACCTTC. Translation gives CASSQRGGQAKLYTF.

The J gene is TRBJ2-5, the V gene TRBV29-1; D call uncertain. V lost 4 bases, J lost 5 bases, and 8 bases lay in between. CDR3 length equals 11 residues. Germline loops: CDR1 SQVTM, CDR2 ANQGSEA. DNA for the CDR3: TGCAGCGTTGTGAGAGTGGAGACCCAGTACTTC. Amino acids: CSVVRVETQYF.

CDR3 region: CASSQDKGRRWTGELFF. In nucleotides, the CDR3 is TGTGCCAGCAGCCAAGACAAGGGGAGGCGGTGGACCGGGGAGCTGTTTTTT. This chain joins TRBV3-1 (or the pseudogene TRBV3-2) and TRBJ2-2, with a weak D call TRBD2 (6 bases). The CDR3 covers 17 residues. Trimming cost V 0 bases and J 5 bases, with 16 bases left between them. CDR1 LGHDT and CDR2 YNNKEL come from the germline V gene (reference sequence).

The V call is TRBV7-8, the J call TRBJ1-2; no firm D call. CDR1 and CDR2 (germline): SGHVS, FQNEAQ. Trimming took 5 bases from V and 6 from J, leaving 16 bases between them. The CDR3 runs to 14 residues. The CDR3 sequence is CASSPYPVAHGYTF. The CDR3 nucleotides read TGTGCCAGCAGCCCTTACCCTGTTGCGCATGGCTACACCTTC.

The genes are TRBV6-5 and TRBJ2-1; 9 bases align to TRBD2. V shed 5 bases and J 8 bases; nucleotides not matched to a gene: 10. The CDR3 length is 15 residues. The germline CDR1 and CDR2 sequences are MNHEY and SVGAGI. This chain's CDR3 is CASSPEAGGTYEQFF. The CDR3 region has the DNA TGTGCCAGCAGTCCAGAGGCGGGAGGGACTTATGAGCAGTTCTTC.

The CDR3 DNA reads TGTGCCAGCAGCTTCGACAGGGGAGGTGAAGCTTTCTTT. It specifies CASSFDRGGEAFF. The rearrangement links TRBV5-6 to TRBJ1-1; TRBD1 matches 8 bases. Germline V gene sequence: CDR1 SGHDT, CDR2 YYEEEE. V trimming: 2 bases; J trimming: 7 bases; junction bases outside the gene matches: 4. The CDR3 extends over 13 amino acids.